This T cell receptor beta chain originates from a study of cytotoxic CD8 clonotypes in ibrutinib-treated CLL. Study-level background: Complete response was seen in 2 patients and partial in approximately 25; roughly 12 progressed and around 14 stayed remitted after a median roughly six years.

Germline V lookup: CDR1 SGHKS, CDR2 YYEKEE (reference sequence). The length of the CDR3 is 13 residues. V lost 4 bases and J lost 3, with 11 bases in between. The assay was immunoSEQ multiplex PCR, and TCRdb's table has in-frame clones only and misses some. The sample has about 330,000 clones; 67% are singletons. This receptor was obtained from a human donor with chronic lymphocytic leukemia. The chain couples TRBV5-5 to TRBJ2-7; D remains unclear. Material: PBMCs, obtained after 36 months of ibrutinib treatment. The CDR3 DNA sequence: TGTGCCAGCAGCCTGAACTTTTACTACGAGCAGTACTTC. It translates to CASSLNFYYEQYF.